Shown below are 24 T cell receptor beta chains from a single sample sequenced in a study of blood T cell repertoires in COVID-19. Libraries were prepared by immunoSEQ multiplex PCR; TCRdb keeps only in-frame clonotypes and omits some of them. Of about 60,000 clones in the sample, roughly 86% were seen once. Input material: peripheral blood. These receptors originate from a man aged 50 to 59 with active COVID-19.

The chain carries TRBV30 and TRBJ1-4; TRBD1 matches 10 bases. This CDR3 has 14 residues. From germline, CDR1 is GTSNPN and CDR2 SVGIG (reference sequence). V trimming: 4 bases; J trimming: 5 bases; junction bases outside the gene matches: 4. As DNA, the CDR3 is TGTGCCTGGAAACTGGGACAGGGGAATGAAAAACTGTTTTTT. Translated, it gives CAWKLGQGNEKLFF.

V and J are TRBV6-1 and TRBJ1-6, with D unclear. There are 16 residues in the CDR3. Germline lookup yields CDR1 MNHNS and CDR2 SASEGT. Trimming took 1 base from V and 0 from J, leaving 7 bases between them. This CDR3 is CASSEVWSSYNSPLHF. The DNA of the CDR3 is TGTGCCAGCAGTGAAGTCTGGAGCTCCTATAATTCACCCCTCCACTTT.

The CDR3 region has the DNA TGTGCCACCAGCAGAAGACTAGCGGGGGGCCGGGGGGACACCGGGGAGCTGTTTTTT. Residues: CATSRRLAGGRGDTGELFF. The chain employs TRBV15 and TRBJ2-2, with 13 bases that match TRBD2. The V gene end was trimmed by 2 bases and the J gene end by 3 bases; junction bases not matched to a gene: 9. Germline-derived CDR1 and CDR2 are LNHNV and YYDKDF (reference sequence). The CDR3 runs to 19 residues.

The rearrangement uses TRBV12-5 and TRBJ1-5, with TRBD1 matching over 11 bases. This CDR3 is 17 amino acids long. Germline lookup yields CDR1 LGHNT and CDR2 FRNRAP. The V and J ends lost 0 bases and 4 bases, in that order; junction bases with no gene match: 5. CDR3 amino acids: CASGLVLGQGGNQPQHF. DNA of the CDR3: TGTGCTAGTGGTTTGGTGCTGGGACAGGGGGGGAATCAGCCCCAGCATTTT.

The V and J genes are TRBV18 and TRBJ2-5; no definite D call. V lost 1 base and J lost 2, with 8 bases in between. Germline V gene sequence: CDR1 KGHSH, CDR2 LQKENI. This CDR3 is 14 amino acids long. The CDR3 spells CASSPRQTQETQYF. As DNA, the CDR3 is TGTGCCAGCTCACCACGCCAAACTCAAGAGACCCAGTACTTC.

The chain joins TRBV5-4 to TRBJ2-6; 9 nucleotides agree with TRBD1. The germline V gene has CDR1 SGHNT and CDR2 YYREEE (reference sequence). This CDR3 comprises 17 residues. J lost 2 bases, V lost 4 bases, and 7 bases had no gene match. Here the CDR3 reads CASSLGTGMTGANVLTF. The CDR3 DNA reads TGTGCCAGCAGCCTGGGGACAGGGATGACTGGGGCCAACGTCCTGACTTTC. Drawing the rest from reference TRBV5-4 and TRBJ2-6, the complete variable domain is ETGVTQSPTHLIKTRGQQVTLRCSSQSGHNTVSWYQQALGQGPQFIFQYYREEENGRGNFPPRFSGLQFPNYSSELNVNALELDDSALYLCASSLGTGMTGANVLTFGAGSRLTVL.

CDR3 region: CSVRTSSYNEQFF. CDR3 DNA: TGCAGCGTTCGGACATCCTCCTACAATGAGCAGTTCTTC. The rearrangement uses TRBV29-1 and TRBJ2-1; D is possibly TRBD1 (5 bases). The germline gives CDR1 SQVTM, CDR2 ANQGSEA. V was clipped by 5 bases and J by 0 bases, with 8 bases between them. This CDR3 has 13 residues.

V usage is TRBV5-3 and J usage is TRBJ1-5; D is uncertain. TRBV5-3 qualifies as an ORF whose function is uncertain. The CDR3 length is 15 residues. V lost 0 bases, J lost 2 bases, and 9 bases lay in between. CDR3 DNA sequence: TGTGCCAGAAGCTTGGCGAAGGGAGGCAATCAGCCCCAGCATTTT. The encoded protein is CARSLAKGGNQPQHF.

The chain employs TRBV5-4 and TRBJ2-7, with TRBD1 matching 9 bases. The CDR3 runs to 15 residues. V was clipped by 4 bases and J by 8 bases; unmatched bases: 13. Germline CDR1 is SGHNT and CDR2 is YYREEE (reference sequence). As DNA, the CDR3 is TGTGCCAGCAGCCCATTGGGGGACAGGGCTAGAAAGCAGTACTTC. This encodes CASSPLGDRARKQYF.

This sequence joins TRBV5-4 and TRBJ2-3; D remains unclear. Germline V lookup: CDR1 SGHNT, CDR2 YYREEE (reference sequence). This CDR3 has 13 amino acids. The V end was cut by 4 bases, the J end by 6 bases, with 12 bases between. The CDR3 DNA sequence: TGTGCCAGCAGCCTTTCTTTATCTGATACGCAGTATTTT. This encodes CASSLSLSDTQYF.

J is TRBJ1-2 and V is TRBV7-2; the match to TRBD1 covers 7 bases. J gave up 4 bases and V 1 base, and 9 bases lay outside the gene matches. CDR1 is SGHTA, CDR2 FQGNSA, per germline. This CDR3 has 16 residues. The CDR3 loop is CASSLGGDRNSYGYTF. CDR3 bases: TGTGCCAGCAGCTTAGGGGGGGACAGAAATTCCTATGGCTACACCTTC.

CDR3 DNA sequence: TGTGCCAGCAGTACGGGACAGGGGAGCTCTGGGGCCAACGTCCTGACTTTC. Its protein product is CASSTGQGSSGANVLTF. This chain uses TRBV27 with TRBJ2-6, with 10 positions matching TRBD1. Germline CDR1 MNHEY, CDR2 SMNVEV (reference sequence). The junction had 4 bases not matched to a gene; V was cut back by 5 bases and J by 0 bases. The CDR3 is made up of 17 amino acids.

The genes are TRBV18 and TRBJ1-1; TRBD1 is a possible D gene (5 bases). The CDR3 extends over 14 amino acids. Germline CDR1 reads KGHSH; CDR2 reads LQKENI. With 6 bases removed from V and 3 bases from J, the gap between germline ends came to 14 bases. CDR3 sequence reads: CASSASGGYTEAFF. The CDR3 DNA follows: TGTGCCAGCTCGGCCAGCGGGGGTTACACTGAAGCTTTCTTT.

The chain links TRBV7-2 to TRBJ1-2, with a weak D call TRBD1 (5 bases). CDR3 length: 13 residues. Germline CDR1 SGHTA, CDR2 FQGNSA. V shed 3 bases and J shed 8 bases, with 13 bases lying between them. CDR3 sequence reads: CASSFDRRSGYTF. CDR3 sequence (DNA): TGTGCCAGCAGCTTCGACAGACGGAGCGGCTACACCTTC.

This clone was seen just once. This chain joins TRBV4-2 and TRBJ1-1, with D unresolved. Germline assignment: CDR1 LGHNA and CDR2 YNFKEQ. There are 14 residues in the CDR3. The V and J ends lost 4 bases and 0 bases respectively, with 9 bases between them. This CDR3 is CASSPLTMNTEAFF. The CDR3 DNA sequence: TGTGCCAGCAGCCCTTTGACAATGAACACTGAAGCTTTCTTT.

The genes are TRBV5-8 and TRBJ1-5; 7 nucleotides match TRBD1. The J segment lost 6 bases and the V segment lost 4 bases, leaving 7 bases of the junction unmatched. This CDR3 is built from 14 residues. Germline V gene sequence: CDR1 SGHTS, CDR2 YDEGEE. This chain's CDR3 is CASSRSEGAQPQHF. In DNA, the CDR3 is TGTGCCAGCAGCCGGTCGGAGGGGGCTCAGCCCCAGCATTTT. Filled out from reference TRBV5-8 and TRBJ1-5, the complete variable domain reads EAGVTQSPTHLIKTRGQQATLRCSPISGHTSVYWYQQALGLGLQFLLWYDEGEERNRGNFPPRFSGRQFPNYSSELNVNALELEDSALYLCASSRSEGAQPQHFGDGTRLSIL.

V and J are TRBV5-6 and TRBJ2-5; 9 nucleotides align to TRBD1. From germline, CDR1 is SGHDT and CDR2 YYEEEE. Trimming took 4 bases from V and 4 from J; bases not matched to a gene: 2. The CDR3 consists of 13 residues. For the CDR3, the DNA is TGTGCCAGCAGCCGGACAGGGGTAGAGACCCAGTACTTC. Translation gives CASSRTGVETQYF.

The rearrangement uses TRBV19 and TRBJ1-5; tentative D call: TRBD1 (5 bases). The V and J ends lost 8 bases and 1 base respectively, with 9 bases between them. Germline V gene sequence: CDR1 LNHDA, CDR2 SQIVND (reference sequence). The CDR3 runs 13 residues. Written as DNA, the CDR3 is TGTGCCAGTGCAGACAGCAGCAATCAGCCCCAGCATTTT. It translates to CASADSSNQPQHF.

The CDR3 reads CASSAPDRGSYNEQFF. CDR3 nucleotide sequence: TGCGCCAGCAGCGCACCCGACAGGGGATCCTACAATGAGCAGTTCTTC. This sequence joins TRBV5-1 and TRBJ2-1; 8 positions agree with TRBD1. The length of the CDR3 is 16 residues. Germline V gene sequence: CDR1 SGHRS, CDR2 YFSETQ. Trimming at V came to 4 bases and at J to 1 base, leaving 7 bases not matched to a gene. Supplemented by reference TRBV5-1 and TRBJ2-1, the full variable domain reads KAGVTQTPRYLIKTRGQQVTLSCSPISGHRSVSWYQQTPGQGLQFLFEYFSETQRNKGNFPGRFSGRQFSNSRSEMNVSTLELGDSALYLCASSAPDRGSYNEQFFGPGTRLTVL.

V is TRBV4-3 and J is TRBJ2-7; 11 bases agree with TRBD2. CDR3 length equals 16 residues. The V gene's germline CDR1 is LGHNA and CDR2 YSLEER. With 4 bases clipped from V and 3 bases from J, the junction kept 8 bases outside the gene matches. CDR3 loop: CASSRYTGTSGYEQYF. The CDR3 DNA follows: TGCGCCAGCAGCCGATATACCGGGACTAGCGGCTACGAGCAGTACTTC.

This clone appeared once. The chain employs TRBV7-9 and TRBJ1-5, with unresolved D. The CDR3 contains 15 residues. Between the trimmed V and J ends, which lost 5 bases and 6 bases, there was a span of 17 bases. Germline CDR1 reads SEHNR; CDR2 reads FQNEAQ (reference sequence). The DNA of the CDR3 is TGTGCCAGCAGCAGAGACTCGGGAGGCGGTCAGCCCCAGCATTTT. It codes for CASSRDSGGGQPQHF.

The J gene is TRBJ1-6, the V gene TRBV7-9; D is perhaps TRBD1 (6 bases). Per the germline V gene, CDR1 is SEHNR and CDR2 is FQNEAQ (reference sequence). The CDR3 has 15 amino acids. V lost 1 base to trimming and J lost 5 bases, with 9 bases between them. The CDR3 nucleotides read TGTGCCAGCAGCTTAGGAGGGGACAATAATTCACCCCTCCACTTT. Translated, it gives CASSLGGDNNSPLHF.

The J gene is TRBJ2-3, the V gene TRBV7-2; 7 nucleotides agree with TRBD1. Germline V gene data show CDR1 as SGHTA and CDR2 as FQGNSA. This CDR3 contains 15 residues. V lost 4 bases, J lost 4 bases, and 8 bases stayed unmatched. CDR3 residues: CASSSQGYGADTQYF. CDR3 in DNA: TGTGCCAGCAGCTCACAGGGGTACGGGGCAGATACGCAGTATTTT.

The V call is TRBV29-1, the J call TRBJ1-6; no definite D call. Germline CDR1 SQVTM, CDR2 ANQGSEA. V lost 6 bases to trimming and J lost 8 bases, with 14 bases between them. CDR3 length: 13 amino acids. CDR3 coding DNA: TGCAGCGTGATGGAACAGTTTGATTCACCCCTCCACTTT. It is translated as CSVMEQFDSPLHF.